The present T cell receptor beta chain was sequenced within a study of blood T cells in healthy people across ages (dated by TCRdb to about 2015). About the study as a whole: Template switching captured roughly one uniquely barcoded TCR beta cDNA molecule per two T cells in model experiments. Four age groups were formed from the donors: young (average roughly 15 years), middle-aged (approximately 41), aged (roughly 56) and long-lived (about 75). The study analyzed two additional independent replicas of 1 million unique cDNA reads from the same blood draw for two donors, one aged 18 to 29 and one aged 80 or older. Using deep sequencing normalized with unique cDNA molecular identifiers, the study measured how TCR beta repertoire diversity changes with age. Donors of different ages were randomly distributed across sequencing lanes to avoid experimental bias.

The V end loses 8 bases and the J end loses 6 bases, and a stretch of 19 bases separates them. As encoded in the germline V gene (reference sequence), CDR1 is MNHEY while CDR2 is SMNVEV. From the cysteine up to the phenylalanine, the CDR3 has a length of 14 residues. CDR3 DNA is the only sequence kept; it has 42 bases, read in frame from the first base. The research as a whole found: The CMV infection status of donors was not known, potentially confounding age-related changes in expanded clonotypes. Compared with the aged group, more naive CD4+ T cells, fewer expanded clones and increased TCR diversity were shown by the long-lived group, suggesting age selection. Since profiling was done on bulk unsorted PBMCs, naive and antigen-experienced compartments could not be conclusively compared. The percentage of naive T cells measured by flow cytometry correlated strongly with observed TCR beta diversity. Estimates of total diversity based on one million sequenced T cells were considered lower bounds and underestimates. As age increased, observed TCR beta diversity per million T cells dropped in a roughly linear way, and a significant reduction was already evident by age roughly 40.

This clonotype was counted at least ten times. No antigen is known for it. Base qualities were left out, and no much larger clone turns up one base away. Libraries were prepared through 5' RACE. TCRdb records Illumina HiSeq 2500 as the sequencer. A second PCR of about 7 to 12 cycles was performed with a sample-barcoded 5' primer and a J-beta primer mix. A unique molecular identifier was introduced onto each TCR beta cDNA molecule by a template-switch 5' adaptor carrying 12 random nucleotides. Each sample yielded at least 3 million CDR3-containing paired-end reads. First-strand cDNA synthesis was performed from all RNA using the Mint cDNA synthesis kit, with priming by a TRBC-specific oligonucleotide. After uracil-DNA glycosylase treatment, a first 18-cycle PCR used universal primers M1SS and BC2_uni_R on all cDNA. Under the source paper's analysis protocol: Each sample was normalized by randomly selecting 1 million high-quality reads, each carrying a distinct molecular identifier. Reads sharing molecular identifiers were discarded rather than binned into consensus sequences. MiTCR, set to a Q25 quality threshold and the strictest error-elimination algorithm, was used for CDR3 identification, clonotype clustering and error correction. A nonparametric unseen species model using Euler transformation provided a lower-bound estimate of total TCR beta diversity. TCRdb applied fastp at Q25 and MiXCR to the public reads, then kept only in-frame beta chains. Each entry merges the rows of one CDR3 protein and shows their most common DNA and genes. TCRdb's processing, not the study's, gives the V and J calls here. Here the sample has around 800,000 distinct CDR3 sequences; roughly 44% occur a single time. Under 20% of the sample belongs to the ten largest clones.

The 39 donors, aged 6 to 90 years, were systemically healthy Caucasian individuals from Russia. Each donor gave 8 to 10 milliliters of peripheral blood, drawn into EDTA-treated Vacutainer tubes. PBMCs were isolated by Ficoll-Paque density-gradient centrifugation, with at least 6.5 million obtained per sample. Total RNA, at least 5 micrograms per sample, was extracted from PBMCs with Trizol reagent. The percentages of naive CD45RAhigh/CD27high T cells were determined by flow cytometry on a PBMC aliquot from every donor. Recombination joined TRBV27 with TRBJ1-2; the D gene remains uncertain. The receptor's source is a man in his 60s in good health. The specimen sequenced was blood. CDR3 region: CASGTNGVFDGYTF. In nucleotide form, the sequence is TGTGCCAGCGGTACAAACGGGGTTTTTGATGGCTACACCTTC.